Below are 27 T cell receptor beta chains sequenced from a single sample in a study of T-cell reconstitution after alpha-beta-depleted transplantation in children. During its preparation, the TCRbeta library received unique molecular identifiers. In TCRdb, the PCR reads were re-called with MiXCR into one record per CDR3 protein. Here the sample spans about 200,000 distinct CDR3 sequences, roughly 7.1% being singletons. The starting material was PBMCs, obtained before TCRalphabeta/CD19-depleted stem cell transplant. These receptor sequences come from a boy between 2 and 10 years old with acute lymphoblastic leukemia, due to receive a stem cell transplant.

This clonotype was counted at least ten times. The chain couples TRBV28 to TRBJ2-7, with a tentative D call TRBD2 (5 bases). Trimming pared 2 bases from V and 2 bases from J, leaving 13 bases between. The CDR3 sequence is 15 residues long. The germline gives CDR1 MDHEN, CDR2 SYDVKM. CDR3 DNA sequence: TGTGCCAGCAGTTTAGCCAGCGGAGCAACCTACGAGCAGTACTTC. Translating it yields CASSLASGATYEQYF.

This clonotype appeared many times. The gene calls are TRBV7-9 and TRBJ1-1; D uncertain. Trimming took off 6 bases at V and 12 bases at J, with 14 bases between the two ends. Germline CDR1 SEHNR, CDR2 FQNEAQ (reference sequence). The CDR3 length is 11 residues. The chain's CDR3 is CASSSQVESFF. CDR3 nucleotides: TGTGCCAGCAGTTCACAAGTTGAGTCTTTCTTT.

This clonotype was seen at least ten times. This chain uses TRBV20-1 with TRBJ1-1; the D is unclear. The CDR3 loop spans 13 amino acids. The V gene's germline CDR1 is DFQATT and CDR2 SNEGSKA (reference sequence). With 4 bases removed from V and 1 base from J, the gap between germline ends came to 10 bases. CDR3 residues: CSATPFTNTEAFF. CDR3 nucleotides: TGCAGTGCTACTCCATTCACGAACACTGAAGCTTTCTTT.

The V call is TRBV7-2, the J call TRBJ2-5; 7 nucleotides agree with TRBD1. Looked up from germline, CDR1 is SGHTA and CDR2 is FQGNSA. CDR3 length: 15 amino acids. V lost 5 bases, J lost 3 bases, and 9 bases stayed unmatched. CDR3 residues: CASSTNRGREETQYF. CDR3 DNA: TGTGCCAGCAGCACCAACAGGGGCCGGGAAGAGACCCAGTACTTC.

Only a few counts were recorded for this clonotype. As DNA, the CDR3 is TGTGCCAGCAGCTTACTCCCGAACACTGAAGCTTTCTTT. As protein: CASSLLPNTEAFF. This chain joins TRBV7-3 and TRBJ1-1; no reliable D call. V was shortened by 2 bases and J by 1 base, with 5 bases between the two germline ends. The CDR3 loop spans 13 amino acids. CDR1 is SGHTA and CDR2 is FQGTGA in the germline V gene.

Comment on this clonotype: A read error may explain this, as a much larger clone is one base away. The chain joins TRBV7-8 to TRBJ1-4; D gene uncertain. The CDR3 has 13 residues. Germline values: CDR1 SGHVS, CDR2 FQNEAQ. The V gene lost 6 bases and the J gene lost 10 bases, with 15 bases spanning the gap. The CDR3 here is CASSTVEGGKLFF. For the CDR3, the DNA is TGTGCCAGCAGTACCGTTGAAGGCGGAAAACTGTTTTTT.

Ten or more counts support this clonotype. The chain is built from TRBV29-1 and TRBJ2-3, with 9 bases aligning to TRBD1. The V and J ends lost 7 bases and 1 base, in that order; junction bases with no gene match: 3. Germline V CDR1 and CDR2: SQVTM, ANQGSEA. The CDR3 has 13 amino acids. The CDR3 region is CSARTGGTDTQYF. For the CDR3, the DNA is TGCAGCGCTAGGACAGGGGGCACAGATACGCAGTATTTT.

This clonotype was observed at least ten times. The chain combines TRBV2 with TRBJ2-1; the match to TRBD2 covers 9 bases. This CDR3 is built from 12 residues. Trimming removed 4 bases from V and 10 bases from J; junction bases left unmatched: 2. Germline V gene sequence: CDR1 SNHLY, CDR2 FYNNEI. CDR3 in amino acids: CASSGGREEQFF. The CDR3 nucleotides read TGTGCCAGCAGTGGCGGGAGGGAAGAGCAGTTCTTC.

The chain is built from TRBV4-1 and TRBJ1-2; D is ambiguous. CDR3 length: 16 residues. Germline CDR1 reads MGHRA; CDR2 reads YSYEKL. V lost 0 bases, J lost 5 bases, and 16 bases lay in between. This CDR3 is CASSQDTVEITYGYTF. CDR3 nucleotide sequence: TGCGCCAGCAGCCAAGATACTGTGGAGATAACTTATGGCTACACCTTC.

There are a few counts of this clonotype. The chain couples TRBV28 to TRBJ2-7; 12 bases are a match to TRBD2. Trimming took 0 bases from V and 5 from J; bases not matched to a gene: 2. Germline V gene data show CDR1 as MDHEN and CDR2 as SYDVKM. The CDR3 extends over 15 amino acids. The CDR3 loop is CASSLWLAGGDEQYF. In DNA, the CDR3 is TGTGCCAGCAGTTTATGGCTAGCGGGAGGGGACGAGCAGTACTTC.

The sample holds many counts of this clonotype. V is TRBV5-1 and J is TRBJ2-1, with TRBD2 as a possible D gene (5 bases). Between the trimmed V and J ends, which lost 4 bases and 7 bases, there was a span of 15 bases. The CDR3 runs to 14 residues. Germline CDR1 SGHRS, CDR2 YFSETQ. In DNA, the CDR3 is TGCGCCAGCAGCACCGGGGTCAATGGAAATGAGCAGTTCTTC. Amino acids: CASSTGVNGNEQFF.

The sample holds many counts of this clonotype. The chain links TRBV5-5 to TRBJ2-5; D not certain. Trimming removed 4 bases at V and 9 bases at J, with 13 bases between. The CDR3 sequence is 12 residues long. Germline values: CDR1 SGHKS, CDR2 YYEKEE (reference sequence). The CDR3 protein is CASSPLLFPQYF. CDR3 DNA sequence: TGTGCCAGCAGCCCCTTATTATTTCCCCAGTACTTC. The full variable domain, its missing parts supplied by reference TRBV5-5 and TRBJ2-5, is DAGVTQSPTHLIKTRGQQVTLRCSPISGHKSVSWYQQVLGQGPQFIFQYYEKEERGRGNFPDRFSARQFPNYSSELNVNALLLGDSALYLCASSPLLFPQYFGPGTRLLVL.

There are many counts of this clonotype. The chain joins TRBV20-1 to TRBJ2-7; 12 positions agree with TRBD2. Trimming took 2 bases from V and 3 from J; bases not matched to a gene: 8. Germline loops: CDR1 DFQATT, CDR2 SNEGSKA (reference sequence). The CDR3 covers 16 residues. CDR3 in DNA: TGCAGTGCTAGACTGACTAGCGGGGGCCCCAACTACGAGCAGTACTTC. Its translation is CSARLTSGGPNYEQYF.

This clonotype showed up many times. Here the CDR3 DNA reads TGCAGTGCTAGGGTTGGGGGGGCAGGCACAGATACGCAGTATTTT. Its translation: CSARVGGAGTDTQYF. The chain recombines TRBV20-1 with TRBJ2-3; a weak D match, TRBD2 (7 bases). Germline assignment: CDR1 DFQATT and CDR2 SNEGSKA (reference sequence). This CDR3 comprises 15 residues. Trimming stripped 3 bases from V and 1 base from J, with 14 bases between.

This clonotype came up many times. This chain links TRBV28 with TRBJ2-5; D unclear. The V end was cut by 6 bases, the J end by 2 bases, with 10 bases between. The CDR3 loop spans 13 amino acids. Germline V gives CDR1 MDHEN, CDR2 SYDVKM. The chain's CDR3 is CASSPSSQETQYF. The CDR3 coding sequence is TGTGCCAGCAGCCCTTCTTCTCAAGAGACCCAGTACTTC.

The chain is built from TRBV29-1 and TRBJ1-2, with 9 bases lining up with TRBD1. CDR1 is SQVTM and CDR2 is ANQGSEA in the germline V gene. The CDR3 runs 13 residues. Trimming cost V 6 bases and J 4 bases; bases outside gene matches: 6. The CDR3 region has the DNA TGCAGCGTGGCCCTACAGGGGGCCTATGGCTACACCTTC. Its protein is CSVALQGAYGYTF.

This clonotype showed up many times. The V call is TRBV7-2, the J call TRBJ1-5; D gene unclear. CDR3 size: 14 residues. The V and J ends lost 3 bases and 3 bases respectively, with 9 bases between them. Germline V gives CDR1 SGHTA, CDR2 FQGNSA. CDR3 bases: TGTGCCAGCAGCTTCACCGGGATCAATCAGCCCCAGCATTTT. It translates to CASSFTGINQPQHF.

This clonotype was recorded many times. This chain's CDR3 is CASSLRNLDEQFF. Here the CDR3 DNA reads TGTGCCAGCAGTTTAAGGAACCTTGATGAGCAGTTCTTC. The rearrangement joins TRBV27 to TRBJ2-1; D remains unclear. Trimming shortened V by 2 bases and J by 8 bases, and 10 bases separated the two germline ends. Germline CDR1 MNHEY, CDR2 SMNVEV (reference sequence). The CDR3 runs to 13 residues.

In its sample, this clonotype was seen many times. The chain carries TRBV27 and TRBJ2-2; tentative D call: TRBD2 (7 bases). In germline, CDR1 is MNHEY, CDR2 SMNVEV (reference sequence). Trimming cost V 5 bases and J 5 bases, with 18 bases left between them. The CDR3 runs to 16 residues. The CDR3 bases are TGTGCCAGCAGTCTACTAGGGGGGGCCCTTACCGGGGAGCTGTTTTTT. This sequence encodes CASSLLGGALTGELFF.

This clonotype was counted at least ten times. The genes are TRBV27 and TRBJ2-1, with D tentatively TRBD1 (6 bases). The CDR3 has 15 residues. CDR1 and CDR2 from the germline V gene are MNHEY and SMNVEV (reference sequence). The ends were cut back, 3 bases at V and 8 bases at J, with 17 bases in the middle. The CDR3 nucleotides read TGTGCCAGCAGTTTTGGGAACAGGGTTATGGATGAGCAGTTCTTC. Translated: CASSFGNRVMDEQFF.

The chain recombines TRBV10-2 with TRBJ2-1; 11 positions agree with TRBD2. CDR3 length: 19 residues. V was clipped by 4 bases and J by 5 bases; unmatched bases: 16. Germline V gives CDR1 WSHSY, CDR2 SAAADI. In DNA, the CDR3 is TGCGCCAGCAGTGTACGGACGGGAGAAGGACTAGCGGGCCACAATGAGCAGTTCTTC. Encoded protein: CASSVRTGEGLAGHNEQFF.

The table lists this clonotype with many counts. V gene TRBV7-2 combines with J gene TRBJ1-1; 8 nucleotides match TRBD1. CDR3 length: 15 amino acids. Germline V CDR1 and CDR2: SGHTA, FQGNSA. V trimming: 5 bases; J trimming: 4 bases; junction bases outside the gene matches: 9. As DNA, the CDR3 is TGTGCCAGCAGCCTAAATCCAGGGGGCCCCACTGAAGCTTTCTTT. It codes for CASSLNPGGPTEAFF.

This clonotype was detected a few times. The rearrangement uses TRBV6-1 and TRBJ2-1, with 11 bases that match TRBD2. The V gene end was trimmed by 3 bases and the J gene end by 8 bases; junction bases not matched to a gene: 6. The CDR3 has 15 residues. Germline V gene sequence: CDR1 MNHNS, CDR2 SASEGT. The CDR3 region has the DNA TGTGCCAGCAGTGAGGGACTAGCGGTTATAGATGAGCAGTTCTTC. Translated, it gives CASSEGLAVIDEQFF.

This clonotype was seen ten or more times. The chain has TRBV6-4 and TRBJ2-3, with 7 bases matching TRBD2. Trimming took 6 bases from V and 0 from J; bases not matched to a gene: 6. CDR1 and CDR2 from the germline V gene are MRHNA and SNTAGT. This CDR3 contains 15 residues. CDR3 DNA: TGTGCCAGCAGCAAGTCTAGCGGTAGCACAGATACGCAGTATTTT. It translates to CASSKSSGSTDTQYF.

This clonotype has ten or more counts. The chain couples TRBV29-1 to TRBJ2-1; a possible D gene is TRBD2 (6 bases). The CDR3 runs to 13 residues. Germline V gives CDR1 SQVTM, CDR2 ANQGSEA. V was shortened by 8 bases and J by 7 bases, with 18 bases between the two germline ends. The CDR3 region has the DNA TGCAGCCTCTGCGCGGGGATTAATAATGAGCAGTTCTTC. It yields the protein CSLCAGINNEQFF.

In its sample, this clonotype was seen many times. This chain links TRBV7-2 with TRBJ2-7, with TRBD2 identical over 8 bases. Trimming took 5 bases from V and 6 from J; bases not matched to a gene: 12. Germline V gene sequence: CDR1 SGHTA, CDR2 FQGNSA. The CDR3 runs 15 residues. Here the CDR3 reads CASSTGTRPFSEQYF. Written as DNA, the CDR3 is TGTGCCAGCAGCACCGGGACTAGGCCTTTCTCCGAGCAGTACTTC.

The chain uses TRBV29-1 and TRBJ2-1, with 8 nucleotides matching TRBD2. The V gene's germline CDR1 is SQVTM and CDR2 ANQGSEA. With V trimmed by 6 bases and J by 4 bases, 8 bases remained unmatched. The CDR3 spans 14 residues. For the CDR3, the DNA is TGCAGCGTGACAAGCGCGGGGGGATACAATGAGCAGTTCTTC. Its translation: CSVTSAGGYNEQFF.